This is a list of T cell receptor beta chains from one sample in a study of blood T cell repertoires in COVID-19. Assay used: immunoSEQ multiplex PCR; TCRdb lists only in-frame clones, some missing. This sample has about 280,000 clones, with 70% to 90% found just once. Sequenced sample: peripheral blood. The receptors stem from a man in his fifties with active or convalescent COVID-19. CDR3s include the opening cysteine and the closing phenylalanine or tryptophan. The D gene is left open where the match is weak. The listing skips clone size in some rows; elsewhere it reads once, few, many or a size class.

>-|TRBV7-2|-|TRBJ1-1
CASSQGWGMNTEAFF
TGTGCCAGCAGTCAAGGTTGGGGCATGAACACTGAAGCTTTCTTT
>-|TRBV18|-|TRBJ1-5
CASSLDSNQPQHF
TGTGCCAGCTCGCTGGACTCGAATCAGCCCCAGCATTTT
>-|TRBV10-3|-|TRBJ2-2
CAIRTGMNTGELFF
TGTGCCATCAGAACCGGGATGAACACCGGGGAGCTGTTTTTT
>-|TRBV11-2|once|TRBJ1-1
CASRPQGGTEAFF
TGTGCCAGCAGGCCCCAAGGAGGCACTGAAGCTTTCTTT
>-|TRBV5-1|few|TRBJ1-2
CASSLDSNYGYTF
TGCGCCAGCAGCTTGGACAGTAACTATGGCTACACCTTC
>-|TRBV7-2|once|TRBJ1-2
CASSLKREPNYGYTF
TGTGCCAGCAGCTTAAAGAGGGAACCTAACTATGGCTACACCTTC
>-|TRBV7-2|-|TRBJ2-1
CASSLAVAEQFF
TGTGCCAGCAGCTTGGCAGTCGCTGAGCAGTTCTTC
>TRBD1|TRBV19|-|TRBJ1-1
CASTRQGKDTEAFF
TGTGCCAGTACCCGACAGGGGAAGGACACTGAAGCTTTCTTT
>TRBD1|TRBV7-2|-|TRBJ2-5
CASSLGAGGRETQYF
TGTGCCAGCAGCTTAGGGGCAGGGGGCAGGGAGACCCAGTACTTC
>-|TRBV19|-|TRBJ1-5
CASSTITDGNQPQHF
TGTGCCAGTAGTACCATCACAGATGGCAATCAGCCCCAGCATTTT
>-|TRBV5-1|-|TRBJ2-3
CASSPRSRTDTQYF
TGCGCCAGCAGCCCCCGGAGCCGCACAGATACGCAGTATTTT
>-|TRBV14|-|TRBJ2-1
CASSRLAGLNEQFF
TGTGCCAGCAGCCGCCTGGCGGGGCTCAATGAGCAGTTCTTC
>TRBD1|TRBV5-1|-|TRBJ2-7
CASSDGQALSSYEQYF
TGCGCCAGCAGCGACGGACAGGCCCTGAGCTCCTACGAGCAGTACTTC
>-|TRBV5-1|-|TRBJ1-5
CASRPDNPNQPQHF
TGCGCCAGCAGACCAGACAACCCCAATCAGCCCCAGCATTTT
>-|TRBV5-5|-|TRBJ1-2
CASSWGDGGYTF
TGTGCCAGCAGCTGGGGGGACGGTGGCTACACCTTC
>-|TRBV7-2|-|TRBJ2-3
CASSSRANTDTQYF
TGTGCCAGCAGCTCCCGCGCGAACACAGATACGCAGTATTTT
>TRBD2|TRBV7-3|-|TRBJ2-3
CASSLTVAGEGADTQYF
TGTGCCAGCAGCTTAACAGTGGCGGGAGAGGGAGCAGATACGCAGTATTTT
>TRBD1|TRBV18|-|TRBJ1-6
CASSPQGGGSPLHF
TGTGCCAGCTCACCCCAGGGGGGCGGCTCACCCCTCCACTTT
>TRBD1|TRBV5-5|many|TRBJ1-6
CASSPAPGQGSTLHF
TGTGCCAGCAGCCCTGCCCCGGGACAGGGTTCCACCCTCCACTTT
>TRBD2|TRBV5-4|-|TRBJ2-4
CANSDGTSSRNIQYF
TGTGCCAACAGCGACGGGACTAGCTCGCGAAACATTCAGTACTTC
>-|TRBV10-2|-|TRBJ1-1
CASTWTAGGTEAFF
TGCGCCAGCACCTGGACCGCGGGTGGCACTGAAGCTTTCTTT
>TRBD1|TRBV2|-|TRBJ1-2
CASSGDRGPSLGGYTF
TGTGCCAGCAGTGGGGACAGGGGGCCGTCTTTGGGTGGCTACACCTTC
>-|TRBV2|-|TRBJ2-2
CASSRQGSGELFF
TGTGCCAGCAGCCGCCAGGGGAGTGGGGAGCTGTTTTTT
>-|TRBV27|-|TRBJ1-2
CASSPLPGSKPPGGYTF
TGTGCCAGCAGCCCCTTACCCGGGAGCAAACCCCCAGGGGGCTACACCTTC
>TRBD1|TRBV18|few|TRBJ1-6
CASSPRQGEISPLHF
TGTGCCAGCTCACCAAGACAGGGGGAAATTTCACCCCTCCACTTT
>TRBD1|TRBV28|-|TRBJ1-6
CASSQGVTLHF
TGTGCCAGCAGTCAGGGGGTTACCCTCCACTTT
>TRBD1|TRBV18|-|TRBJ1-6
CASSLLVTGGPDSPLHF
TGTGCCAGCTCACTCCTCGTGACAGGGGGACCGGATTCACCCCTCCACTTT
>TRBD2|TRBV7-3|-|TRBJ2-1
CASSPASGSGYNEQFF
TGTGCCAGCAGCCCCGCTAGCGGGAGTGGGTACAATGAGCAGTTCTTC
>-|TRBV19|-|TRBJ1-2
CATRRPTGSGYTF
TGTGCCACACGAAGGCCAACCGGGTCTGGCTACACCTTC
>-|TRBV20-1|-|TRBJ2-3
CSASSLTLLTDTQYF
TGCAGTGCTAGTAGTCTCACTCTTCTCACAGATACGCAGTATTTT
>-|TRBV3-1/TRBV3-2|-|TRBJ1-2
CASSQGGGYTF
TGTGCCAGCAGCCAGGGAGGAGGCTACACCTTC
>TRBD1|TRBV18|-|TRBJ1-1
CASSPLTGPTTEAFF
TGTGCCAGCTCACCACTGACAGGGCCGACCACTGAAGCTTTCTTT
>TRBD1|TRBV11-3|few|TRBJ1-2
CASSPPDRPVTNYGYTF
TGTGCCAGCAGCCCGCCGGACAGGCCCGTTACTAACTATGGCTACACCTTC
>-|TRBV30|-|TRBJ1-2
CAWSAPGRLGYTF
TGTGCCTGGAGTGCCCCGGGGAGATTAGGCTACACCTTC
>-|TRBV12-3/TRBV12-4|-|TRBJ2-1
CASSFGLDNEQFF
TGTGCCAGCAGTTTTGGACTGGACAATGAGCAGTTCTTC